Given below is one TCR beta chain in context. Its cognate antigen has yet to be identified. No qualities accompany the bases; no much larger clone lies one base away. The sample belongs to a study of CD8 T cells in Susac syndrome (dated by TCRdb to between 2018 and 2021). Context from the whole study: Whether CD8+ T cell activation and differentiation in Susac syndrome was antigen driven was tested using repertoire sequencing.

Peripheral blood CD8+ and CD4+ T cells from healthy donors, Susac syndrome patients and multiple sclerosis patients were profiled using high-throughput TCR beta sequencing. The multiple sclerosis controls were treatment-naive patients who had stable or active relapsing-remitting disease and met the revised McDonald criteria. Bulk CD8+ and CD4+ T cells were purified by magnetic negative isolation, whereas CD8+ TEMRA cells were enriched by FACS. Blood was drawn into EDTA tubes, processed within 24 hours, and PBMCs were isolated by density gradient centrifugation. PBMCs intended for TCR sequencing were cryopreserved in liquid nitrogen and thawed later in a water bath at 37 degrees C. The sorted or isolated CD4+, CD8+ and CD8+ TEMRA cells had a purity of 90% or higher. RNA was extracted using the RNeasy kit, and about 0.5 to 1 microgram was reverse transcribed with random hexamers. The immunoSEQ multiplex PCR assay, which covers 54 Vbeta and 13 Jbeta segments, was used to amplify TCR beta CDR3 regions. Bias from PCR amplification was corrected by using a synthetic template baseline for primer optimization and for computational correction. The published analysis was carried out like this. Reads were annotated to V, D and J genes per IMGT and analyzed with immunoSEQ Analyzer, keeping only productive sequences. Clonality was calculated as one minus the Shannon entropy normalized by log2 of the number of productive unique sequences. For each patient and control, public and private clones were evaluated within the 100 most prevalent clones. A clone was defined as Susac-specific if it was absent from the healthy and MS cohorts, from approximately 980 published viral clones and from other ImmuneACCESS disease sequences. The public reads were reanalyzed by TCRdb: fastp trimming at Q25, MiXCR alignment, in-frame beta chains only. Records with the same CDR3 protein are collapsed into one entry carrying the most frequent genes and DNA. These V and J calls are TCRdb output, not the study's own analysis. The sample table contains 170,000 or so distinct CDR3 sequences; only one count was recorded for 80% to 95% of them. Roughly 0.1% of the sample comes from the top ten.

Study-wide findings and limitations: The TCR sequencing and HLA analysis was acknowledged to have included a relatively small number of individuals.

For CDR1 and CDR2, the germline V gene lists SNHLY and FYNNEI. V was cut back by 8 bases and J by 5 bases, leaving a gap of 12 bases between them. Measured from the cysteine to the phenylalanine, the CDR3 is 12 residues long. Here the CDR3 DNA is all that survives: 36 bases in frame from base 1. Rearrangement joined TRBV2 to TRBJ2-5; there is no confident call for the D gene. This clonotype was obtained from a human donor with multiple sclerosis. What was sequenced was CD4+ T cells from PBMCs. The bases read TGTGCCAGCGCACGACGTGATGAGACCCAGTACTTC. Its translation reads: CASARRDETQYF.